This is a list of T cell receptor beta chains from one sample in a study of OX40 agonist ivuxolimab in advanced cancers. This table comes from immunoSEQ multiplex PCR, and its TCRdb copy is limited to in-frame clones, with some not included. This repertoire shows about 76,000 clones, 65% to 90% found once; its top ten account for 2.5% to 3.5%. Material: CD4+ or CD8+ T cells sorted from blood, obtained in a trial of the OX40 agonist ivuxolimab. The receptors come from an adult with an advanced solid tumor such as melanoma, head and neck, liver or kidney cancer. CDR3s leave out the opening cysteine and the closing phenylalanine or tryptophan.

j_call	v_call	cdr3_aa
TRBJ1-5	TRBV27	ASSLRQGDGNQPQH
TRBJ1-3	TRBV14	ASSLQRTGGGNTIY
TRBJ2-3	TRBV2	ASSEPGGVTDTQY
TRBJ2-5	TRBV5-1	ASSLVSKETQY
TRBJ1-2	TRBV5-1	ASSFGQGQTGYT
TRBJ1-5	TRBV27	ASSPMGRGDPFGQPQH
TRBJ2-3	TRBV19	ASNDRVTDTQY
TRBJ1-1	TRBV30	AWSAYLRDRNTEAF
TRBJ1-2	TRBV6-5	ASSLDRGRGYT
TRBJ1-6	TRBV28	ASSKRQGYNSPLH
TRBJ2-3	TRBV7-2	ASSFLATLASPPQY
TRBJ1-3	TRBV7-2	ASSSDSRNTIY
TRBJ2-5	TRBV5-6	ASSHLGGRETQY
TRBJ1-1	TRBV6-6	ASSSRGKNTEAF
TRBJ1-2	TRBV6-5	ASSYSTGRANYGYT
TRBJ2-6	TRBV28	ASSPTLSSGANVLT
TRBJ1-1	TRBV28	ASSGTASIEAF
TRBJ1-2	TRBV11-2	ASSLTGGTRNYGYT